This T cell receptor (beta chain) was recovered during a study of cytomegalovirus exposure and HLA in healthy donors. Study-wide results and caveats: Under in vitro conditions, a few CMV-associated chains were confirmed as specific for CMV antigens. Further analysis was carried out later, and it showed several of the most significant clusters appearing linked to common viral pathogens. Rarity marked most TCR sequences, yet some public TCRs occurred in many donors.

PCR employed 60 Vbeta and 13 Jbeta primers. Assay used: immunoSEQ multiplex PCR; TCRdb lists only in-frame clones, some missing. The sample yields about 100,000 clones, around 73% seen once. V was clipped by 3 bases and J by 0 bases, with 9 bases between them. The germline CDR1 and CDR2 sequences are SGHNT and YYREEE (reference sequence). This CDR3 spans 14 amino acids. This clone appeared once. Antigen: not known. The sample consisted of PBMCs. The TCR was taken from a man aged 40-55 years in good health and CMV-seronegative. The chain couples TRBV5-4 to TRBJ2-5, with a possible D match to TRBD1 (6 bases). This CDR3 reads CASSSRDNQETQYF. The CDR3 coding sequence is TGTGCCAGCAGCTCCCGGGACAACCAAGAGACCCAGTACTTC.